These T cell receptor beta chains were read from a single sample in a study of monozygotic twins with inflammatory bowel disease. With the 5' RACE reads reprocessed, TCRdb shows one record per CDR3 protein and no DNA. This sample carries about 330,000 distinct CDR3 sequences, with around 2% going to the ten biggest clones. The sequencing input was blood. Every receptor here comes from a human donor with ulcerative colitis or Crohn's disease, or a healthy co-twin of an affected twin (not recorded which). CDR3s include the opening cysteine and the closing phenylalanine or tryptophan.

j_call | v_call | cdr3_aa
TRBJ2-7 | TRBV12-3/TRBV12-4 | CASSLSPDRGRFYEQYF
TRBJ2-7 | TRBV12-3/TRBV12-4 | CASSPDRGEQYF
TRBJ2-4 | TRBV5-6 | CASSFTRTDTKNIQYF
TRBJ1-1 | TRBV15 | CATSRDRGGNTEAFF
TRBJ2-1 | TRBV27 | CASSTVGALYNEQFF
TRBJ1-2 | TRBV9 | CASSATSLYGYTF
TRBJ1-1 | TRBV19 | CASSWRGGNTEAFF
TRBJ1-5 | TRBV6-1 | CASREQSNQPQHF
TRBJ2-7 | TRBV27 | CASSLTRGQSEQYF
TRBJ2-7 | TRBV27 | CASSLTSGGRQYF
TRBJ1-1 | TRBV7-2 | CASSTKGGWVNTEAFF
TRBJ2-5 | TRBV6-2/TRBV6-3 | CASSSGSGWETQYF
TRBJ2-4 | TRBV4-3 | CASSQDQGDIQYF
TRBJ1-6 | TRBV20-1 | CSARDGTGGSPLHF
TRBJ1-4 | TRBV5-1 | CASSPGSDEKLFF
TRBJ1-1 | TRBV3-1 | CASSRITNTEAFF
TRBJ1-3 | TRBV28 | CASSLSRELAGNTIYF
TRBJ2-1 | TRBV14 | CASSPGLAGHEQFF
TRBJ1-2 | TRBV30 | CAWKGAVNYGYTF
TRBJ2-1 | TRBV20-1 | CSARDRGLAIEQFF
TRBJ1-1 | TRBV7-9 | CASSRSLVRPEAFF
TRBJ2-5 | TRBV18 | CASSPGQGEETQYF
TRBJ2-1 | TRBV11-3 | CASSLAAGDYEQFF
TRBJ2-1 | TRBV19 | CASNKRAPTGNEQFF
TRBJ2-3 | TRBV7-2 | CASSLDGRAPDTQYF
TRBJ2-6 | TRBV6-2/TRBV6-3 | CASSSQSSGANVLTF
TRBJ2-3 | TRBV20-1 | CSGLSTDTQYF
TRBJ2-7 | TRBV4-1 | CASRLEGTGLYEQYF
TRBJ2-1 | TRBV12-3/TRBV12-4 | CASSKRGPYNEQFF
TRBJ2-7 | TRBV29-1 | CSANTGTNSYEQYF
TRBJ1-3 | TRBV4-1 | CASSQGDRQFGNTIYF
TRBJ1-1 | TRBV11-2 | CASSLVPSGLEAFF
TRBJ2-1 | TRBV5-1 | CASSLGQVSYNEHFF
TRBJ1-4 | TRBV7-9 | CASTVAGGEKLFF
TRBJ1-5 | TRBV28 | CASTLGNQPQHF
TRBJ2-3 | TRBV9 | CASSVGGTADTQYF
TRBJ1-1 | TRBV5-1 | CASDDGTVNTEAFF
TRBJ2-1 | TRBV20-1 | CSAEGLAGGYNEQFF
TRBJ1-3 | TRBV7-2 | CASSSDRGFGNTIYF